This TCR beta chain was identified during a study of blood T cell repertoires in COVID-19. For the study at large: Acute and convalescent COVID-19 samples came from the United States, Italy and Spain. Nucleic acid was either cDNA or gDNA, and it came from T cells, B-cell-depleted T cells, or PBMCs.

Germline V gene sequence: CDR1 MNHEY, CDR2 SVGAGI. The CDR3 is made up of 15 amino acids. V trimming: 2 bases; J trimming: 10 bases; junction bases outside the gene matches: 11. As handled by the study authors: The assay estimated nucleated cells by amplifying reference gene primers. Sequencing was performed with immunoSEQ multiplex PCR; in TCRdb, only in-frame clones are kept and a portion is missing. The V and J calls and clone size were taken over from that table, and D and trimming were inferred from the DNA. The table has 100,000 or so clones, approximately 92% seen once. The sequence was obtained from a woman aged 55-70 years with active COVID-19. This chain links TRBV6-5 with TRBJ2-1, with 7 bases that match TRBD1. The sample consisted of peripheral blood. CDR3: CASSYTRTGPREQFF. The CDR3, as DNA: TGTGCCAGCAGTTACACAAGGACAGGCCCTAGGGAGCAGTTCTTC.